This TCR beta chain was captured by sequencing in a study of T cell responses to AZD1222 COVID-19 vaccine (dated by TCRdb to about 2021). For the wider study: Because spike-specific TCR depth and breadth did not differ between the two schedules, AZD1222 recipients who got a second dose at roughly 4 weeks were pooled with those who got a second dose at roughly 12 weeks. Enrollment into the trials was organized by age into subgroups of 18-55, 56-69 and 70-plus years, and those subgroups contained roughly 160, 29 and 62 TCR-sequenced participants, respectively. A total of approximately 240 trial participants underwent TCR sequencing, of whom under 220 had received two doses of AZD1222 and about 26 had received two doses of the MenACWY control vaccine. The paper's findings and limits, for the study overall: Spike-specific TCR breadth and depth rose significantly after two AZD1222 doses compared with day 0 and with MenACWY recipients. The 56-69-year group was small, and its depth increase did not reach significance, likely because of low power. Conclusions about previously exposed vaccinees are limited, since just 6 or 7 AZD1222 recipients were seropositive for SARS-CoV-2 at baseline. Vaccine-associated CD4 TCRs spanned the whole spike protein, with dominant responses in regions 160-218 and 743-854. Because no day 14 peak-response samples were available, the repertoires could be characterized only after the peak T cell response. Participants were mostly white British, with more females than males. The authors suggested clonal diversity may have been underestimated. Reportedly, close to half of the unique spike-specific TCRs recognized epitopes lying outside the regions that are mutated in the B.1.351 and B.1.1.7 variants.

What the time point label conveys for this sample: baseline before first vaccination. Vaccinee samples were obtained from the UK trials COV001 and COV002, which included a single-blind randomized controlled phase 2/3 trial of AZD1222 (ChAdOx1 nCoV-19) in healthy adults. For TCRbeta chain sequencing, PBMC samples were collected from trial participants at day 0 and at day 28 after the second dose. CDR1 and CDR2, per the germline V gene, are SGHRS and YFSETQ. From the cysteine up to the phenylalanine, the CDR3 has a length of 15 residues. This entry keeps only the CDR3 DNA: 45 bases, framed from base 1. Deletion took 0 bases off V and 2 bases off J, with a span of 8 bases between the germline ends. The CDR3 regions of human TCRbeta chains were analyzed by immunosequencing. The paper's data handling went like this. TCRs in the repertoires were compared against a reference library of SARS-CoV-2-specific TCRs that had been generated with the MIRA antigen-specificity platform. Breadth meant the fraction of unique TCRs that were SARS-CoV-2-associated, whereas depth meant the fraction of total T cells that were SARS-CoV-2-associated. Using the MIRA data, each spike-specific TCR was mapped to the spike region that the TCR reacts to and placed in a CD4 or CD8 class. Log10-transformed breadth and depth values were compared by one-way ANOVA with Sidak's multiple comparisons tests. As stored in TCRdb, this immuneACCESS dataset retains in-frame rearrangements with V and J assigned. A fraction of the clones does not appear; measured against another copy, unresolved V genes explain less than half of the discrepancy, and the remainder lacks a known reason. The V and J calls and the clone size are those of that table, but D and trimming were determined from the DNA. The sample includes more than 95,000 clones, with about 87% observed a single time. The top ten clones comprise 3.5% to 4.5% of the sample.

About this clone: Its antigen is still unknown. No much larger clone is present one base from it, and per-base qualities are unavailable.

The origin of this receptor is an adult in good health. The sequencing here drew on peripheral blood, taken on day 0 of AZD1222 vaccination. The rearranged chain carries TRBV5-1 and TRBJ1-4; the D segment cannot be called with confidence. The CDR3 amino acid sequence is: CASSLGVQTNEKLFF. The nucleotide sequence is TGCGCCAGCAGCTTGGGTGTCCAGACTAATGAAAAACTGTTTTTT.